What follows describes a single T cell receptor (beta chain). Its specificity is not known. TCRdb keeps only in-frame clones here, not all; method: immunoSEQ multiplex PCR. The sample has 220,000 or so clones; roughly 83% are singletons. The data stem from a study of cytomegalovirus exposure and HLA in healthy donors. For the study at large: The same platform as the approximately 730 first-cohort repertoires was used for the 95 to 150 validation repertoires, a later analysis reported.

General study findings and limits: A few of the chains that were CMV-associated were confirmed in vitro to be specific for CMV antigens. Cytomegalovirus-associated TCR beta chains were listed, numbering 150 to 200.

The donors were members of the validation cohort comprising roughly 130 subjects, separate from the roughly 670-subject first cohort. The sequencing sample was made of PBMCs. The receptor was isolated from a woman aged 25-40 years in good health and CMV-seropositive.

The DNA of the CDR3 is TGTGCCAGCAGCAAGTTAGGGGAGATCGGCTATGGCTACACCTTC. It codes for CASSKLGEIGYGYTF. The chain combines TRBV21-1 with TRBJ1-2. TRBV21-1 is given as a pseudogene. The CDR3 has 15 amino acids.